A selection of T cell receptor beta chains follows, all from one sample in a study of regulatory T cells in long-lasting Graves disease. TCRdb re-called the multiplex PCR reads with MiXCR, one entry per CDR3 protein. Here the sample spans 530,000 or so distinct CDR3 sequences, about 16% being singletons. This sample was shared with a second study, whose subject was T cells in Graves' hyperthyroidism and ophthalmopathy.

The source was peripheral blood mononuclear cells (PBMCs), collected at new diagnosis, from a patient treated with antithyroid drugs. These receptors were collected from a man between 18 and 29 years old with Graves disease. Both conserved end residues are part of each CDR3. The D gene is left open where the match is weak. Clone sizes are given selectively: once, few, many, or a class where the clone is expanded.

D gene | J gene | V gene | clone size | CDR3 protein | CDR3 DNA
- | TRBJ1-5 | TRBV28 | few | CASSSGVFGSNQPQHF | TGTGCCAGCAGTTCTGGGGTATTTGGGAGCAATCAGCCCCAGCATTTT
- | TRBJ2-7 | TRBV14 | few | CASSPNGAYEQYF | TGTGCCAGCAGCCCTAACGGCGCCTACGAGCAGTACTTC
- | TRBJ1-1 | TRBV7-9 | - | CASSPPKLRGTEAFF | TGTGCCAGCAGCCCCCCGAAGCTCCGGGGCACTGAAGCTTTCTTT
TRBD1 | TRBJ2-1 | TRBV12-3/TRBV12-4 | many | CASRSGTGVLRWSSYNEQFF | TGTGCCAGCAGGTCGGGGACAGGGGTATTACGGTGGAGCTCCTACAATGAGCAGTTCTTC
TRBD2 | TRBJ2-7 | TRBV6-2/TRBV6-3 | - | CASSYETSGSLLYEQYF | TGTGCCAGCAGTTACGAGACTAGCGGGAGTCTTCTTTACGAGCAGTACTTC
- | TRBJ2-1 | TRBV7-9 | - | CASSKGGPTSSYNEQFF | TGTGCCAGCAGCAAAGGGGGACCGACAAGCTCCTACAATGAGCAGTTCTTC
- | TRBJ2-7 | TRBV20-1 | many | CSARGGTNLYEQYF | TGCAGTGCTAGAGGGGGCACCAACCTCTACGAGCAGTACTTC
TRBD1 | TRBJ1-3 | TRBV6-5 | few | CASSYSGQFRNTIYF | TGTGCCAGCAGTTACTCGGGACAGTTTAGAAACACCATATATTTT
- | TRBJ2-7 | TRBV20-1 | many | CSARADPSSYEQYF | TGCAGTGCTAGAGCAGACCCGAGCTCCTACGAGCAGTACTTC
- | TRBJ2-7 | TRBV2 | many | CASSENPSYEQYF | TGTGCCAGCAGTGAAAATCCCTCCTACGAGCAGTACTTC
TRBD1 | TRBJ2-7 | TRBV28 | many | CASRAPGQGAYEQYF | TGTGCCAGCAGAGCCCCGGGACAGGGAGCGTACGAGCAGTACTTC
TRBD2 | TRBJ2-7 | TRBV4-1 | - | CASSQDLGLAGTGVF | TGCGCCAGCAGCCAAGACCTCGGGCTAGCGGGAACGGGGGTCTTC
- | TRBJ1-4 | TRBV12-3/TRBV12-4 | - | CASSPILSSREKLFF | TGTGCCAGCAGCCCGATTCTTTCCTCTAGGGAAAAACTGTTTTTT
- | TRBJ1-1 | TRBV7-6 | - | CASSLADKSNTEAFF | TGTGCCAGCAGCTTAGCGGACAAGTCGAACACTGAAGCTTTCTTT
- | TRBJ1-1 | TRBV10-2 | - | CASSELTVPNTEAFF | TGCGCCAGCAGTGAGTTAACAGTGCCGAACACTGAAGCTTTCTTT
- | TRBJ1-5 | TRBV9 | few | CASSVGTGTNQPQHF | TGTGCCAGCAGCGTAGGAACAGGGACTAATCAGCCCCAGCATTTT
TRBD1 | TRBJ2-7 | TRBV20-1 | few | CSAGDPGTGDHEQYF | TGCAGTGCTGGCGACCCCGGGACAGGGGACCACGAGCAGTACTTC
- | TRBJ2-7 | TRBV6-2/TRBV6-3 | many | CASSYELTGSYEQYF | TGTGCCAGCAGTTACGAATTGACAGGCTCCTACGAGCAGTACTTC
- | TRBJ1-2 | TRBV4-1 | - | CASSQEGTASSWGYTF | TGCGCCAGCAGCCAAGAGGGAACAGCCTCGTCCTGGGGCTACACCTTC
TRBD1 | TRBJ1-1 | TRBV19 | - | CASSTGRQGGAEAFF | TGTGCCAGTAGTACGGGTCGACAGGGAGGGGCTGAAGCTTTCTTT
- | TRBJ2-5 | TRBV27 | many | CASSPRPQGNGGETQYF | TGTGCCAGCAGTCCTAGGCCCCAGGGGAACGGTGGAGAGACCCAGTACTTC
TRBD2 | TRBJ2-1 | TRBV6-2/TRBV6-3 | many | CASSWTSGSMYNEQFF | TGTGCCAGCAGCTGGACTAGCGGGAGTATGTACAATGAGCAGTTCTTC
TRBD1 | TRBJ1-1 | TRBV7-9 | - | CASSMLGTANTEAFF | TGTGCCAGCAGCATGCTCGGGACAGCGAACACTGAAGCTTTCTTT
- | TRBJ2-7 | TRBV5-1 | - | CASSPDGQYGEQYF | TGCGCCAGCAGCCCGGATGGACAGTACGGCGAGCAGTACTTC
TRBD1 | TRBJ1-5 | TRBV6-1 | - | CASTFTGTGRSRNQPQHF | TGTGCCAGCACCTTTACAGGGACAGGGAGATCCCGCAATCAGCCCCAGCATTTT
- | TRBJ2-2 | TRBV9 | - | CASTGFTGELFF | TGTGCCAGCACAGGGTTCACCGGGGAGCTGTTTTTT
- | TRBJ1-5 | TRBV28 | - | CASSPSFQPQHF | TGTGCCAGCAGCCCCTCATTCCAGCCCCAGCATTTT
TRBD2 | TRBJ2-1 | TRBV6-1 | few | CASSPTSGSFNEQFF | TGTGCCAGCAGCCCTACTAGCGGGAGCTTCAATGAGCAGTTCTTC
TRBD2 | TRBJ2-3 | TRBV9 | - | CASSVVTSGNTDTQYF | TGTGCCAGCAGCGTAGTTACTAGCGGGAACACAGATACGCAGTATTTT
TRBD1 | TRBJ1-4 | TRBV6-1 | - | CASSRRRTGEFSVEKLFF | TGTGCCAGCAGTCGACGCCGGACAGGGGAATTCTCGGTTGAAAAACTGTTTTTT
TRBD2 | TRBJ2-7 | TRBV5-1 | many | CASSFRTSGTYEQYF | TGCGCCAGCAGCTTCCGGACTAGCGGCACCTACGAGCAGTACTTC
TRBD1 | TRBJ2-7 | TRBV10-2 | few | CASHPGQGSYEQYF | TGCGCCAGTCATCCGGGACAGGGTTCCTACGAGCAGTACTTC
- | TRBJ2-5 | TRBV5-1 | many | CASSLPGGQETQYF | TGTGCCAGCAGCCTCCCCGGGGGCCAAGAGACCCAGTACTTC
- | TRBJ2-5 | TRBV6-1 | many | CASSDGRGERETQYF | TGTGCCAGCAGTGACGGTAGGGGCGAGAGGGAGACCCAGTACTTC
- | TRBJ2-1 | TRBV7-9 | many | CASSLALNSYNEQFF | TGTGCCAGCAGCTTAGCCCTAAACAGCTACAATGAGCAGTTCTTC
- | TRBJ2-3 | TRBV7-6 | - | CASSHHPGGGPSDTQYF | TGTGCCAGCAGCCACCACCCAGGGGGAGGGCCCTCAGATACGCAGTATTTT
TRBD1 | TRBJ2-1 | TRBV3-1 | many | CASSQGDRGVEFF | TGTGCCAGCAGCCAAGGGGACAGGGGGGTCGAGTTCTTC
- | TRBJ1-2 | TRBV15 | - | CATSASLAPDKYYGYTF | TGTGCCACCAGCGCATCACTCGCCCCGGACAAGTACTATGGCTACACCTTC
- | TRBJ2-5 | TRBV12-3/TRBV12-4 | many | CASRPDYGETQYF | TGTGCCAGCAGGCCCGACTACGGGGAGACCCAGTACTTC
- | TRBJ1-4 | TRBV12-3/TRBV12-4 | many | CASSSPTAATNEKLFF | TGTGCCAGCAGTTCGCCGACTGCAGCAACTAATGAAAAACTGTTTTTT
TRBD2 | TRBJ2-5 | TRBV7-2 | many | CASRVHSGRAVETQYF | TGTGCCAGCAGGGTACATAGCGGGAGGGCTGTAGAGACCCAGTACTTC